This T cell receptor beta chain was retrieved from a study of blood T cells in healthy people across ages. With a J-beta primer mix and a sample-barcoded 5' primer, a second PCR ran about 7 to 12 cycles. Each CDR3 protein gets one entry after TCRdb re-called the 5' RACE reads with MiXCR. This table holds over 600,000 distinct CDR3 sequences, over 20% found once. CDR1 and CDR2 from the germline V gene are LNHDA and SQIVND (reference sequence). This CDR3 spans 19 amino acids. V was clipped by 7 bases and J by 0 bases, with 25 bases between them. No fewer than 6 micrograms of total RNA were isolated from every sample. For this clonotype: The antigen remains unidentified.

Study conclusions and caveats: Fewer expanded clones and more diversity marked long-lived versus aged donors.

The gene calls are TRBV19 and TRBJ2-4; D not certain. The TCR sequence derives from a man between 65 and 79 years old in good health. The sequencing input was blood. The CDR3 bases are TGTGCCAGTACCCAGAGCCCGAACCTCATTTCGATAGCCAAAAACATTCAGTACTTC. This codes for CASTQSPNLISIAKNIQYF.